The count of the clone carrying this TCR beta chain is one. The antigen is unknown. Germline CDR1 reads LNHDA; CDR2 reads SQIVND (reference sequence). The CDR3 contains 14 residues. The V segment lost 5 bases and the J segment 7 bases; nucleotides outside the gene matches: 7. The data were obtained in a study of cytomegalovirus exposure and HLA in healthy donors. Study conclusions and caveats: Per a later analysis, HLA-associated TCR beta chains showed more clonal expansion than other, equally common TCR beta chains. Several of the most significant clusters were apparently associated with common viral pathogens in a later analysis. What TCR beta sequences reportedly achieved was accurate prediction of HLA-A and HLA-B alleles in most subjects.

In the PCR, 60 Vbeta and 13 Jbeta primers were used. Only in-frame clones appear in the TCRdb table, and some are missing; sequencing was by immunoSEQ multiplex PCR. The data hold 150,000 to 180,000 clones, with roughly 80% observed a single time. The chain has TRBV19 and TRBJ2-1; 8 bases line up with TRBD1. Specimen: PBMCs. The clonotype was recovered from a man aged 25-40 years in good health and CMV-seropositive. The CDR3 here is CASSSRDRPNEQFF. The CDR3 DNA is TGTGCCAGTAGTTCGAGGGACAGGCCAAATGAGCAGTTCTTC.